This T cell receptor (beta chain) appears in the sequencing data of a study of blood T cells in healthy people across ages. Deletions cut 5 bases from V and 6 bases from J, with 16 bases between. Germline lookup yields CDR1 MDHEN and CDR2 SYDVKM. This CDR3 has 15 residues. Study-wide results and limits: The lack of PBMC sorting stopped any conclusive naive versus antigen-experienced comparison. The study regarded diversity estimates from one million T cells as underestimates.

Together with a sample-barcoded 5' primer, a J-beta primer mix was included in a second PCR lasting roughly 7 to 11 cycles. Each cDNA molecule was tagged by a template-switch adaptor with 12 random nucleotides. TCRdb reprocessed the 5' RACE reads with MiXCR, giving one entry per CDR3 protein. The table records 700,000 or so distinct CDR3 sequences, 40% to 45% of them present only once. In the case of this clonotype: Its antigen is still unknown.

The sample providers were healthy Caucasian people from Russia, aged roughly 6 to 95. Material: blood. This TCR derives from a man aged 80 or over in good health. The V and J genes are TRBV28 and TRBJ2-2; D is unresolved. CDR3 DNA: TGTGCCAGCAGTAGACACCGAAACCCACCCGGGGAGCTGTTTTTT. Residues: CASSRHRNPPGELFF. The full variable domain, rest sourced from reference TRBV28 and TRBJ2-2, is DVKVTQSSRYLVKRTGEKVFLECVQDMDHENMFWYRQDPGLGLRLIYFSYDVKMKEKGDIPEGYSVSREKKERFSLILESASTNQTSMYLCASSRHRNPPGELFFGEGSRLTVL.